The 24 T cell receptor beta chains in this list originate from one sample, sequenced in a study of Tregs in tolerant kidney transplant recipients. The method was immunoSEQ multiplex PCR; TCRdb's version includes in-frame clones alone and lacks a portion of them. In the table there are some 64,000 clones, under 98% of which are singletons. The sequencing used Tregs from blood, collected before the transplant. These receptors all stem from a human donor who received a combined kidney and bone marrow transplant.

V is TRBV5-1 and J is TRBJ2-5, with a weak D call TRBD2 (6 bases). From germline, CDR1 is SGHRS and CDR2 YFSETQ. Deletions cut 0 bases from V and 2 bases from J, with 17 bases between. This CDR3 is 17 amino acids long. CDR3 DNA: TGCGCCAGCAGCTTGGGGGTGGACGGGAGTGGACAAGAGACCCAGTACTTC. Translation gives CASSLGVDGSGQETQYF.

The rearrangement links TRBV30 to TRBJ2-2, with 7 positions matching TRBD1. Germline V lookup: CDR1 GTSNPN, CDR2 SVGIG (reference sequence). Trimming cost V 5 bases and J 4 bases; bases outside gene matches: 7. The CDR3 sequence is 14 residues long. For the CDR3, the DNA is TGTGCCTGGCGCCGACAGGGTAGCACCGGGGAGCTGTTTTTT. Translation gives CAWRRQGSTGELFF.

This clone appeared once. This sequence joins TRBV15 and TRBJ2-3, with D maybe TRBD2 (5 bases). This CDR3 is built from 14 residues. Germline V gene data show CDR1 as LNHNV and CDR2 as YYDKDF (reference sequence). V was cut by 0 bases and J by 6 bases, with 10 bases left in between. CDR3 sequence: CATSRDRGSDTQYF. The CDR3 coding sequence is TGTGCCACCAGCAGAGATCGAGGGTCCGATACGCAGTATTTT.

The genes are TRBV2 and TRBJ2-1; D unclear. The CDR3 covers 11 residues. Trimming removed 2 bases from V and 13 bases from J, with 9 bases in between. Germline V CDR1 and CDR2: SNHLY, FYNNEI. The CDR3 bases are TGTGCCAGCAGTGAATTGGCTAGTCAGTTCTTC. It is translated as CASSELASQFF.

This chain uses TRBV29-1 with TRBJ2-1; 7 bases agree with TRBD1. CDR1 SQVTM and CDR2 ANQGSEA come from the germline V gene. The CDR3 is 12 residues long. The CDR3 region has the DNA TGCAGTGGGACAGTGTCCTACAATGAGCAGTTCTTC. This sequence encodes CSGTVSYNEQFF.

The CDR3 sequence: CASSSFLAGASTDTQYF. DNA of the CDR3: TGTGCCAGCAGTTCCTTTTTGGCGGGGGCTAGCACAGATACGCAGTATTTT. The chain recombines TRBV27 with TRBJ2-3; D is possibly TRBD2 (7 bases). Trimming cost V 4 bases and J 0 bases, with 17 bases left between them. CDR1 and CDR2 from the germline V gene are MNHEY and SMNVEV (reference sequence). The CDR3 length is 17 residues.

The rearrangement joins TRBV7-2 to TRBJ2-7, with 8 positions matching TRBD1. Per germline, CDR1 SGHTA and CDR2 FQGNSA. V was clipped by 5 bases and J by 5 bases; unmatched bases: 8. This CDR3 has 14 residues. CDR3 residues: CASSRRDRRNEQYF. CDR3 bases: TGTGCCAGCAGCAGAAGGGACAGGAGGAACGAGCAGTACTTC.

The V call is TRBV18, the J call TRBJ1-1, with unresolved D. Germline assignment: CDR1 KGHSH and CDR2 LQKENI. V dropped 1 base and J dropped 0 bases, with 6 bases sitting between them. The CDR3 has 14 residues. The CDR3, as DNA: TGTGCCAGCTCACCACGGGAGATGAACACTGAAGCTTTCTTT. Translation: CASSPREMNTEAFF.

V gene TRBV13 combines with J gene TRBJ2-7, with 9 positions matching TRBD1. This CDR3 spans 17 amino acids. The J segment lost 0 bases and the V segment lost 3 bases, leaving 9 bases of the junction unmatched. CDR1 is PRHDT and CDR2 is FYEKMQ in the germline V gene (reference sequence). The DNA of the CDR3 is TGTGCCAGCAGCTTTAATGGTCTGACAGGGGGCTCCTACGAGCAGTACTTC. Translating gives CASSFNGLTGGSYEQYF.

The chain couples TRBV12-5 to TRBJ1-5; 7 nucleotides match TRBD1. J gave up 7 bases and V 5 bases, and 8 bases lay outside the gene matches. The germline V gene has CDR1 LGHNT and CDR2 FRNRAP. The CDR3 has 14 residues. The CDR3 DNA sequence: TGTGCTAGTGGTGGCACAGGGGTACGGCAGCCCCAGCATTTT. Translation gives CASGGTGVRQPQHF.

V is TRBV11-3 and J is TRBJ1-2; D uncertain. Between the trimmed V and J ends, which lost 1 base and 0 bases, there was a span of 6 bases. This CDR3 is built from 14 residues. Per the germline V gene, CDR1 is SGHNT and CDR2 is YENEEA. For the CDR3, the DNA is TGTGCCAGCAGCTTAGCAGGAACTAACTATGGCTACACCTTC. Protein sequence: CASSLAGTNYGYTF.

This chain connects TRBV7-2 to TRBJ2-5; TRBD2 might be the D (6 bases). Germline CDR1 SGHTA, CDR2 FQGNSA. The V end lost 0 bases, the J end lost 5 bases, and 13 bases lay between the germline ends. The CDR3 is 15 residues long. CDR3 DNA sequence: TGTGCCAGCAGCTTAGCGGGAGGTACGTCGGAGACCCAGTACTTC. Amino acid sequence: CASSLAGGTSETQYF.

This chain uses TRBV5-1 with TRBJ2-5, with D hard to call. Germline values: CDR1 SGHRS, CDR2 YFSETQ. The CDR3 extends over 12 amino acids. Trimming removed 4 bases from V and 2 bases from J, with 6 bases in between. CDR3 nucleotide sequence: TGCGCCAGCAGCCCGGGTCAAGAGACCCAGTACTTC. Translating gives CASSPGQETQYF.

V usage is TRBV15 and J usage is TRBJ1-4; D is unclear. V shed 0 bases and J shed 7 bases, with 15 bases lying between them. Per germline, CDR1 LNHNV and CDR2 YYDKDF (reference sequence). The CDR3 loop spans 16 amino acids. CDR3: CATSRDRYAEFEKLFF. DNA for the CDR3: TGTGCCACCAGCAGAGATCGGTACGCGGAGTTTGAAAAACTGTTTTTT.

This clone was picked up one time. V usage is TRBV27 and J usage is TRBJ2-5; TRBD2 aligns across 14 bases. The CDR3 totals 17 residues. Losses at the gene ends were 1 base for V and 5 bases for J; bases not matched to a gene: 6. The germline gives CDR1 MNHEY, CDR2 SMNVEV (reference sequence). The CDR3 region has the DNA TGTGCCAGCAGTTTATTGGGGACTAGCGGGGGTCGGGAGACCCAGTACTTC. Its translation: CASSLLGTSGGRETQYF.

The chain uses TRBV7-2 and TRBJ1-2, with 7 bases fitting TRBD1. CDR1 is SGHTA and CDR2 is FQGNSA in the germline V gene. The junction had 6 bases not matched to a gene; V was cut back by 5 bases and J by 3 bases. This CDR3 region has 14 residues. The CDR3 loop is CASSRRTGYYGYTF. The CDR3 nucleotides are TGTGCCAGCAGCCGACGGACAGGTTACTATGGCTACACCTTC.

The chain joins TRBV21-1 to TRBJ1-2; TRBD1, the table's D call, lacks a check against the DNA. TRBV21-1 is marked as a pseudogene. This CDR3 has 16 residues. CDR3 protein: CASSKEWPHPNYGYTF. CDR3 DNA sequence: TGTGCCAGCAGCAAAGAGTGGCCACATCCGAACTATGGCTACACCTTC.

This chain links TRBV9 with TRBJ1-6, with TRBD1 identical over 11 bases. The CDR3 consists of 17 residues. Germline lookup yields CDR1 SGDLS and CDR2 YYNGEE. V was clipped by 4 bases and J by 7 bases; unmatched bases: 10. CDR3 bases: TGTGCCAGCAGCACGAGGGACAGGGGGTCGTTCAATTCACCCCTCCACTTT. This translates into CASSTRDRGSFNSPLHF.

The rearrangement uses TRBV7-9 and TRBJ2-7; 8 positions match TRBD2. With V trimmed by 7 bases and J by 0 bases, 5 bases remained unmatched. Germline lookup yields CDR1 SEHNR and CDR2 FQNEAQ (reference sequence). The CDR3 is made up of 14 amino acids. The CDR3 coding sequence is TGTGCCAGCAACCGGGGGGGGAACTCCTACGAGCAGTACTTC. This sequence encodes CASNRGGNSYEQYF.

V is TRBV28 and J is TRBJ1-2, with 7 bases that match TRBD1. The CDR3 has 11 amino acids. Germline-derived CDR1 and CDR2 are MDHEN and SYDVKM. V was clipped by 3 bases and J by 11 bases; unmatched bases: 3. Here the CDR3 DNA reads TGTGCCAGCAGTTTGTACAGGGGATACACCTTC. Translated, it gives CASSLYRGYTF.

The chain employs TRBV5-5 and TRBJ2-7; possible D gene TRBD2, 6 bases. The length of the CDR3 is 12 residues. The germline V gene has CDR1 SGHKS and CDR2 YYEKEE (reference sequence). Trimming pared 4 bases from V and 7 bases from J, leaving 12 bases between. This chain's CDR3 is CASSPDGGEQYF. The CDR3 nucleotides are TGTGCCAGCAGCCCTGACGGAGGGGAGCAGTACTTC.

The CDR3 sequence: CASSQQRGGPSYGYTF. The CDR3 DNA follows: TGCGCCAGCAGCCAACAAAGGGGCGGTCCTTCCTATGGCTACACCTTC. The V gene is TRBV4-1, the J gene TRBJ1-2; D might be TRBD1 (5 bases). Germline V gene sequence: CDR1 MGHRA, CDR2 YSYEKL. The CDR3 runs to 16 residues. V was shortened by 2 bases and J by 4 bases, with 17 bases between the two germline ends.

The gene calls are TRBV28 and TRBJ1-6, with 7 nucleotides matching TRBD1. The CDR3 is 18 amino acids. V shed 2 bases, J shed 0 bases, and the junction held 7 bases outside the gene matches. Germline assignment: CDR1 MDHEN and CDR2 SYDVKM. The CDR3 region is CASSLIRQGRSYNSPLHF. The DNA of the CDR3 is TGTGCCAGCAGTTTAATACGACAGGGCCGCTCCTATAATTCACCCCTCCACTTT.

This sequence joins TRBV4-3 and TRBJ2-2; 8 positions match TRBD2. This CDR3 has 16 residues. Germline lookup yields CDR1 LGHNA and CDR2 YSLEER. J gave up 5 bases and V 4 bases, and 9 bases lay outside the gene matches. CDR3 in amino acids: CASSPRSGSGTGELFF. In DNA form, the CDR3 reads TGCGCCAGCAGCCCCCGAAGCGGGAGTGGGACCGGGGAGCTGTTTTTT.